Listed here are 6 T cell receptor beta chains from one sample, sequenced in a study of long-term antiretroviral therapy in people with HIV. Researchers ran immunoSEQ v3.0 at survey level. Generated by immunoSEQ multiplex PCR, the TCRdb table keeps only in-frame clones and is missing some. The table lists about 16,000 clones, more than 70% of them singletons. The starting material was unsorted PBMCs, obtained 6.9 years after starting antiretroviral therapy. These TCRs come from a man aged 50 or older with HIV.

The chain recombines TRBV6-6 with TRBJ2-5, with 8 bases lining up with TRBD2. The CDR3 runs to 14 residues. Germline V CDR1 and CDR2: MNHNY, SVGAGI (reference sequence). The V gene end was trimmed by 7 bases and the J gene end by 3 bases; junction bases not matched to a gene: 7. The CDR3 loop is CASTGGGYKETQYF. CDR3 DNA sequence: TGTGCCAGCACGGGAGGGGGGTATAAAGAGACCCAGTACTTC.

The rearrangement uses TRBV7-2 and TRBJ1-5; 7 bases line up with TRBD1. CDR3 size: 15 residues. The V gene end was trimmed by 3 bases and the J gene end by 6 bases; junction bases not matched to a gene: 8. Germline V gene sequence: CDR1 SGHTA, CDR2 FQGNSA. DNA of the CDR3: TGTGCCAGCAGCTTCACAGGGGAAGTGGGTCAGCCCCAGCATTTT. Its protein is CASSFTGEVGQPQHF.

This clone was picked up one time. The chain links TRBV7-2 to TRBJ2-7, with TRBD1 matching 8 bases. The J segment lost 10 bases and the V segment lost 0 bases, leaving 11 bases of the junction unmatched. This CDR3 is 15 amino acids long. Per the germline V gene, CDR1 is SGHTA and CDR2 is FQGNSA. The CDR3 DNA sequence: TGTGCCAGCAGCTTAGCCCAGGGGGCCTCATCGGTCCAGTACTTC. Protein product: CASSLAQGASSVQYF.

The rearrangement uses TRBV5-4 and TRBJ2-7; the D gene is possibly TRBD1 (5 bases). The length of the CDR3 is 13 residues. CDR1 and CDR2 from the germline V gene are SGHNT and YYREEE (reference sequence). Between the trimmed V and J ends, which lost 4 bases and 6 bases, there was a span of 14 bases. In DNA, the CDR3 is TGTGCCAGCAGCCAGGGTGGGGTAGCCGAGCAGTACTTC. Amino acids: CASSQGGVAEQYF.

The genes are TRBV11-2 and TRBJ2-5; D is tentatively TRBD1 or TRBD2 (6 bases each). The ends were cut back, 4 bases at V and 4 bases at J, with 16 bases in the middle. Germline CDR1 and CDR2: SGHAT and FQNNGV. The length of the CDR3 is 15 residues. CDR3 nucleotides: TGTGCCAGCAGCTCTTCAGGGGTCGGGGGAGAGACCCAGTACTTC. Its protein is CASSSSGVGGETQYF.

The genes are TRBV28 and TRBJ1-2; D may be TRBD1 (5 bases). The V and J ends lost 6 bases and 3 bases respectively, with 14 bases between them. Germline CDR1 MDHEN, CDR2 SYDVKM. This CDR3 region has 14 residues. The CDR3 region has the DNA TGTGCCAGCAGGGTCACAGGTCGGTACTATGGCTACACCTTC. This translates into CASRVTGRYYGYTF.